This passage covers 29 T cell receptor beta chains from one sample sequenced in a study of blood T cell repertoires in COVID-19. Clones were sequenced by immunoSEQ multiplex PCR, and TCRdb holds only the in-frame ones, with some missing. In the table there are roughly 250,000 clones, 70% to 90% of which are singletons. The sequenced material came from peripheral blood. The receptors shown here come from a woman in her 40s who had recovered from COVID-19.

The chain combines TRBV4-1 with TRBJ2-7; no clear D. CDR1 and CDR2 from the germline V gene are MGHRA and YSYEKL. Trimming shortened V by 1 base and J by 2 bases, and 24 bases separated the two germline ends. The length of the CDR3 is 19 residues. Here the CDR3 DNA reads TGCGCCAGCAGCCAAGCGCTTCCTATCCCGGTGAATACCGCCTACGAGCAGTACTTC. The encoded protein is CASSQALPIPVNTAYEQYF.

DNA for the CDR3: TGTGCCAGCAGCGTAGGGGACTATAGAAGGACCGGGGAGCTGTTTTTT. Translated, it gives CASSVGDYRRTGELFF. The chain couples TRBV9 to TRBJ2-2; 7 bases agree with TRBD2. This CDR3 region has 16 residues. Looked up from germline, CDR1 is SGDLS and CDR2 is YYNGEE. V was pared by 0 bases and J by 5 bases, with 7 bases of the junction left unmatched.

The rearrangement uses TRBV5-1 and TRBJ2-1, with 12 bases lining up with TRBD2. Germline V gene data show CDR1 as SGHRS and CDR2 as YFSETQ. V lost 1 base and J lost 7; bases outside the gene matches: 3. The CDR3 loop spans 15 amino acids. CDR3 sequence: CASSLLAGGTNEQFF. Written as DNA, the CDR3 is TGCGCCAGCAGCTTGCTAGCGGGGGGGACTAATGAGCAGTTCTTC. Full variable domain (outside the CDR3, taken from reference TRBV5-1 and TRBJ2-1): KAGVTQTPRYLIKTRGQQVTLSCSPISGHRSVSWYQQTPGQGLQFLFEYFSETQRNKGNFPGRFSGRQFSNSRSEMNVSTLELGDSALYLCASSLLAGGTNEQFFGPGTRLTVL.

This chain connects TRBV27 to TRBJ1-3; possible D gene TRBD1, 5 bases. Trimming shortened V by 5 bases and J by 4 bases, and 15 bases separated the two germline ends. The CDR3 loop spans 15 amino acids. CDR1 and CDR2 from the germline V gene are MNHEY and SMNVEV (reference sequence). CDR3: CASSPTGVAGNTIYF. The CDR3 DNA reads as TGTGCCAGCAGTCCTACGGGGGTTGCAGGAAACACCATATATTTT.

V gene TRBV11-2 combines with J gene TRBJ1-2; weak D call: TRBD1 (5 bases). The CDR3 is 15 residues long. Germline V CDR1 and CDR2: SGHAT, FQNNGV. V lost 0 bases, J lost 7 bases, and 15 bases lay in between. CDR3 nucleotides: TGTGCCAGCAGCTTAGATCAAGGGGTGTCGAGTGGCTACACCTTC. It specifies CASSLDQGVSSGYTF.

CDR3 region: CASSLLAQVYNEQFF. In nucleotides, the CDR3 is TGTGCCAGCAGCTTACTAGCTCAGGTCTACAATGAGCAGTTCTTC. The genes are TRBV7-2 and TRBJ2-1; tentative D call: TRBD2 (5 bases). Trimming pared 2 bases from V and 3 bases from J, leaving 11 bases between. The length of the CDR3 is 15 residues. Per the germline V gene, CDR1 is SGHTA and CDR2 is FQGNSA. Drawing the rest from reference TRBV7-2 and TRBJ2-1, the complete variable domain is GAGVSQSPSNKVTEKGKDVELRCDPISGHTALYWYRQSLGQGLEFLIYFQGNSAPDKSGLPSDRFSAERTGGSVSTLTIQRTQQEDSAVYLCASSLLAQVYNEQFFGPGTRLTVL.

The V and J genes are TRBV25-1 and TRBJ1-2; unclear D gene. The CDR3 covers 12 residues. The germline V gene encodes CDR1 MGHDK and CDR2 SYGVNS. V lost 3 bases, J lost 8 bases, and 10 bases lay in between. CDR3 in DNA: TGTGCCAGCAGTGATTATCCGGGGGGCTACACCTTC. Protein sequence: CASSDYPGGYTF.

The genes are TRBV6-6 and TRBJ2-1; D gene uncertain. V was trimmed by 7 bases and J by 3 bases, leaving 19 bases between them. This CDR3 has 16 residues. Germline V gene sequence: CDR1 MNHNY, CDR2 SVGAGI (reference sequence). The CDR3 loop reads CASNPERSTYYNEQFF. For the CDR3, the DNA is TGTGCCAGCAACCCCGAACGGAGCACATACTACAATGAGCAGTTCTTC.

This sequence joins TRBV3-1 (or the pseudogene TRBV3-2) and TRBJ1-6; D perhaps matches TRBD1 (6 bases). V lost 4 bases, J lost 8 bases, and 15 bases lay in between. The CDR3 loop spans 15 amino acids. The germline CDR1 and CDR2 sequences are LGHDT and YNNKEL (reference sequence). The CDR3 DNA is TGTGCCAGCAGCCCCCACCCGGCAGGGGATTCACCCCTCCACTTT. Its protein is CASSPHPAGDSPLHF.

This clone was picked up one time. CDR3 in DNA: TGTGCCAGCAGCTTGCACCTTACGAACTTAGCCTATAATTCACCCCTCCACTTT. The encoded protein is CASSLHLTNLAYNSPLHF. V gene TRBV5-4 combines with J gene TRBJ1-6; no clear D gene. Germline CDR1 SGHNT, CDR2 YYREEE (reference sequence). V lost 1 base and J lost 2, with 16 bases in between. CDR3 length: 18 residues.

In its sample, this clone was seen a few times. The chain couples TRBV2 to TRBJ1-6; weak D call: TRBD1 (6 bases). V dropped 11 bases and J dropped 7 bases, with 15 bases sitting between them. The length of the CDR3 is 13 residues. The germline CDR1 and CDR2 sequences are SNHLY and FYNNEI. The CDR3 region is CASTQDSNSPLHF. In DNA, the CDR3 is TGTGCCTCCACGCAGGACAGCAATTCACCCCTCCACTTT.

This chain connects TRBV18 to TRBJ2-5; 7 bases line up with TRBD2. From germline, CDR1 is KGHSH and CDR2 LQKENI. The V segment lost 6 bases and the J segment 3 bases; nucleotides outside the gene matches: 10. The CDR3 consists of 15 residues. The chain's CDR3 is CASSFGASGKETQYF. DNA for the CDR3: TGTGCCAGCTCTTTTGGGGCTAGCGGCAAAGAGACCCAGTACTTC.

The chain combines TRBV7-2 with TRBJ2-5, with TRBD1 matching 7 bases. V lost 1 base and J lost 5; bases outside the gene matches: 7. Germline V gene data show CDR1 as SGHTA and CDR2 as FQGNSA. This CDR3 comprises 15 residues. The CDR3 loop is CASSLGKQGMETQYF. In nucleotides, the CDR3 is TGTGCCAGCAGCTTAGGGAAACAGGGGATGGAGACCCAGTACTTC.

This clone has only one observation. The DNA is omitted, as the CDR3 cannot be located on it reliably, and the CDR3 follows TCRdb's listing. This chain links TRBV21-1 with TRBJ2-6; the listed D gene, TRBD1, was not tested against the DNA. TRBV21-1 is a recognized pseudogene. Inclusive of both ends, the CDR3 amounts to 21 amino acids. CDR3 loop: CASSKGLTPSRVGSGANVLTF.

This chain links TRBV12-5 with TRBJ2-7; the match to TRBD1 covers 7 bases. This CDR3 has 14 amino acids. The V segment lost 3 bases and the J segment 3 bases; nucleotides outside the gene matches: 5. Germline CDR1 and CDR2: LGHNT and FRNRAP. The CDR3 DNA reads TGTGCTAGTGGTTTAGGGGGCGGAAGCTACGAGCAGTACTTC. It specifies CASGLGGGSYEQYF.

The chain joins TRBV5-1 to TRBJ2-7, with 7 bases identical to TRBD1. Germline assignment: CDR1 SGHRS and CDR2 YFSETQ. V lost 3 bases and J lost 3; bases outside the gene matches: 3. CDR3 length: 13 residues. CDR3 amino acids: CASSSGQFYEQYF. The CDR3 DNA is TGCGCCAGCAGCTCGGGACAGTTCTACGAGCAGTACTTC.

This chain joins TRBV30 and TRBJ1-1, with D possibly TRBD1 on 6 matching bases. The CDR3 spans 15 residues. Between the trimmed V and J ends, which lost 3 bases and 4 bases, there was a span of 18 bases. The V gene's germline CDR1 is GTSNPN and CDR2 SVGIG (reference sequence). CDR3 bases: TGTGCCTGGAGGAGGGGGTTCCAAAGGGTCACTGAAGCTTTCTTT. This codes for CAWRRGFQRVTEAFF.

The rearrangement uses TRBV7-3 and TRBJ2-2; D ambiguous. V lost 5 bases to trimming and J lost 2 bases, with 9 bases between them. Germline values: CDR1 SGHTA, CDR2 FQGTGA. CDR3 length: 14 residues. The DNA of the CDR3 is TGTGCCAGCAGCGTCGGTCGTAACACCGGGGAGCTGTTTTTT. Translated: CASSVGRNTGELFF. Full variable domain (rest looked up from reference TRBV7-3 and TRBJ2-2): GAGVSQTPSNKVTEKGKYVELRCDPISGHTALYWYRQSLGQGPEFLIYFQGTGAADDSGLPNDRFFAVRPEGSVSTLKIQRTERGDSAVYLCASSVGRNTGELFFGEGSRLTVL.

This chain links TRBV21-1 with TRBJ2-7; TRBD1, the table's D call, lacks a check against the DNA. TRBV21-1 is a recognized pseudogene. The CDR3 sequence is 17 residues long. CDR3 coding DNA: TGTGCCAGCAGCAAAGCAAAGGGACAGGCTCGAGCCTACGAGCAGTACTTC. Translated: CASSKAKGQARAYEQYF.

The genes are TRBV7-2 and TRBJ1-1; D remains ambiguous. V lost 7 bases, J lost 1 base, and 16 bases lay in between. The CDR3 consists of 15 residues. In germline, CDR1 is SGHTA, CDR2 FQGNSA. The CDR3 protein is CASNPEGRWNTEAFF. DNA of the CDR3: TGTGCCAGCAACCCAGAGGGCCGTTGGAACACTGAAGCTTTCTTT.

The chain couples TRBV11-1 to TRBJ2-3, with 8 bases matching TRBD2. This CDR3 region has 15 residues. CDR1 SGHAT and CDR2 FQDESV come from the germline V gene (reference sequence). Losses at the gene ends were 0 bases for V and 1 base for J; bases not matched to a gene: 0. DNA for the CDR3: TGTGCCAGCAGCTTAGCGCGGGGGGGCACAGATACGCAGTATTTT. Its translation: CASSLARGGTDTQYF.

Concerning this clone: An end of the junction differs from the germline gene, which may be a read error. This rearrangement joins TRBV19 to TRBJ1-5; a possible D gene is TRBD1 (6 bases). The V gene's germline CDR1 is LNHDA and CDR2 SQIVND (reference sequence). The length of the CDR3 is 15 residues. CDR3 protein: CASSLLTGSNQPQHF. In DNA, the CDR3 is TGTGCCAGTAGTCTCCTGACAGGATCGAATCAACCCCAGCATTTT.

This clone was detected only a few times. This chain links TRBV19 with TRBJ2-1; 7 nucleotides agree with TRBD1. The CDR3 consists of 13 residues. With 5 bases clipped from V and 9 bases from J, the junction kept 7 bases outside the gene matches. CDR1 LNHDA and CDR2 SQIVND come from the germline V gene (reference sequence). CDR3 sequence (DNA): TGTGCCAGTAGTCACAACAGGGGTGGTGAGCAGTTCTTC. Translating it yields CASSHNRGGEQFF.

The chain carries TRBV19 and TRBJ1-5; 7 bases fit TRBD1. With V trimmed by 6 bases and J by 2 bases, 7 bases remained unmatched. The germline V gene has CDR1 LNHDA and CDR2 SQIVND (reference sequence). The CDR3 extends over 15 amino acids. The CDR3: CASRRQGSGNQPQHF. The CDR3 bases are TGTGCCAGTAGGAGACAGGGATCGGGCAATCAGCCCCAGCATTTT.

This chain connects TRBV9 to TRBJ2-5; 7 bases line up with TRBD1. Germline V gene lookup returns CDR1 SGDLS and CDR2 YYNGEE. The CDR3 runs to 18 residues. The V segment lost 0 bases and the J segment 1 base; nucleotides outside the gene matches: 12. CDR3 DNA: TGTGCCAGCAGCGTAGAAGGAGCGCTTGGGACAGCCCAAGAGACCCAGTACTTC. This translates into CASSVEGALGTAQETQYF.

This clone has just a few counts. The chain carries TRBV24-1 and TRBJ2-4; D is possibly TRBD2 (6 bases). V was clipped by 6 bases and J by 9 bases, with 11 bases between them. The CDR3 sequence is 12 residues long. Germline values: CDR1 KGHDR, CDR2 SFDVKD. CDR3 in amino acids: CATSSGSGIQYF. The CDR3 DNA is TGTGCCACCAGTTCCGGGAGCGGCATTCAGTACTTC.

V and J are TRBV6-5 and TRBJ2-5, with a possible D match to TRBD1 (5 bases). CDR1 and CDR2 from the germline V gene are MNHEY and SVGAGI. The CDR3 is made up of 14 amino acids. Trimming removed 0 bases from V and 2 bases from J, with 7 bases in between. The CDR3 is CASSYSPGQETQYF. In DNA, the CDR3 is TGTGCCAGCAGTTACTCGCCAGGGCAAGAGACCCAGTACTTC.

This clone has a single count. The V gene is TRBV13, the J gene TRBJ2-7, with TRBD1 matching 9 bases. Germline CDR1 reads PRHDT; CDR2 reads FYEKMQ (reference sequence). Trimming cost V 0 bases and J 4 bases; bases outside gene matches: 4. The CDR3 extends over 15 amino acids. The CDR3 loop is CASSLGTGGRYEQYF. The CDR3 nucleotides read TGTGCCAGCAGCTTAGGCACAGGGGGCAGGTACGAGCAGTACTTC.

The V and J genes are TRBV7-2 and TRBJ1-1; 7 nucleotides match TRBD1. Per germline, CDR1 SGHTA and CDR2 FQGNSA. Germline trimming cut 4 bases from V and 4 bases from J; bases unmatched to any gene: 3. CDR3 length: 13 residues. CDR3 coding DNA: TGTGCCAGCAGCTCCTCAGGGGGCACTGAAGCTTTCTTT. This gives the protein CASSSSGGTEAFF.